This TCR beta chain is drawn from a study of CD8 T cells in ankylosing spondylitis. The study, taken as a whole, reports: Certain motif variants had earlier been reported in reactive arthritis synovial fluid and blood. It appeared that ankylosing spondylitis blood was characterized by a TCR beta motif of under ten highly homologous variants.

Making the TCR beta libraries involved quantitative 5'-RACE with molecular barcodes. TCRdb used MiXCR to reprocess the 5' RACE reads, holding one entry per CDR3 protein. Of 500,000 to 650,000 distinct CDR3 sequences in the sample, about 5.4% are singletons; the top ten hold roughly 3.3%. This clonotype was observed at least ten times. Its antigen is unknown. This CDR3 is built from 13 residues. Germline assignment: CDR1 ENHRY and CDR2 SYGVKD. Trimming cost V 11 bases and J 2 bases, with 13 bases left between them. The material sequenced was blood, either unsorted or a sorted T cell fraction (not recorded which). The source is a male donor with ankylosing spondylitis. The chain uses TRBV10-3 and TRBJ1-5, with a tentative D call TRBD1 (5 bases). Here the CDR3 reads CASGGGGNQPQHF. CDR3 nucleotides: TGTGCCTCGGGGGGAGGGGGCAATCAGCCCCAGCATTTT.